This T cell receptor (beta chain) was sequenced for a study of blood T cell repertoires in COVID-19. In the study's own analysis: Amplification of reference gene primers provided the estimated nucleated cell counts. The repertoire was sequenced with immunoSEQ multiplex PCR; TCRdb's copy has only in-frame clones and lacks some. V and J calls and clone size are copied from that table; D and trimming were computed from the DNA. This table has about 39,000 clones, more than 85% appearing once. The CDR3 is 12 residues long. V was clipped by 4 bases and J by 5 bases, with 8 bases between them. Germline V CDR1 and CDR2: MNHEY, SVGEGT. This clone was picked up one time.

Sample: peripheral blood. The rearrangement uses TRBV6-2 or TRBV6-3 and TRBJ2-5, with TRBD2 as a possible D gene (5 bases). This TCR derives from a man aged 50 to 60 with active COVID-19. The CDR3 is CASSLRRETQYF. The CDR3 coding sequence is TGTGCCAGCAGTTTGCGGAGGGAGACCCAGTACTTC.